This T cell receptor beta chain was documented in a study of CD8+ T cells in alopecia areata. Overall study context: Those patients who were treated received oral tofacitinib, which was given at 5 to 10 mg twice daily for moderate-to-severe alopecia areata.

With respect to this clone: The antigen is undetermined.

General study results and limits: Many of the expanded lesional clones endured in scalp and blood while on tofacitinib.

Treatment described: oral pan-JAK inhibitor, 5-10 mg twice daily. The researchers isolated CD4+ and CD8+ T cells from PBMCs by sorting. It was cDNA, reverse transcribed from extracted RNA, that served as the sequencing template. The method was immunoSEQ multiplex PCR; TCRdb's version includes in-frame clones alone and lacks a portion of them. The sample contains 95,000 to 100,000 clones, about 58% of which appear only once. Germline V lookup: CDR1 SGHNT, CDR2 YYREEE (reference sequence). The J segment lost 1 base and the V segment lost 5 bases, leaving 4 bases of the junction unmatched. This CDR3 has 15 residues.

This receptor was obtained from a human donor with alopecia areata. The starting material was CD8+ T cells sorted from blood, obtained at week 4, from a patient treated with tofacitinib. V and J are TRBV5-4 and TRBJ2-5; TRBD2 agrees at 11 bases. CDR3 DNA sequence: TGTGCCAGCAGTTCCGGACTAGCGGGCCAAGAGACCCAGTACTTC. Protein sequence: CASSSGLAGQETQYF.